This entry concerns a single T cell receptor beta chain. The germline gene is not matched at one end of the junction; a read error may be the cause. This sample is part of a study of blood T cell repertoires in COVID-19. Sequencing was performed with immunoSEQ multiplex PCR; in TCRdb, only in-frame clones are kept and a portion is missing. The repertoire has approximately 130,000 clones, around 87% of them found once; the top ten carry 15% to 20%. Germline V gene lookup returns CDR1 KGHSH and CDR2 LQKENI. The CDR3 extends over 14 amino acids. This sequence joins TRBV18 and TRBJ2-5; D might be TRBD2 (5 bases). The receptor comes from a woman in her forties or fifties who had recovered from COVID-19. Material for sequencing was peripheral blood. This chain's CDR3 is CASSPGLYEETRYF. In DNA form, the CDR3 reads TGTGCCAGCTCACCCGGACTTTATGAAGAGACCCGGTACTTC. Based on the CDR3 plus reference TRBV18 and TRBJ2-5, the full variable domain is NAGVMQNPRHLVRRRGQEARLRCSPMKGHSHVYWYRQLPEEGLKFMVYLQKENIIDESGMPKERFSAEFPKEGPSILRIQQVVRGDSAAYFCASSPGLYEETRYFGPGTRLLVL.